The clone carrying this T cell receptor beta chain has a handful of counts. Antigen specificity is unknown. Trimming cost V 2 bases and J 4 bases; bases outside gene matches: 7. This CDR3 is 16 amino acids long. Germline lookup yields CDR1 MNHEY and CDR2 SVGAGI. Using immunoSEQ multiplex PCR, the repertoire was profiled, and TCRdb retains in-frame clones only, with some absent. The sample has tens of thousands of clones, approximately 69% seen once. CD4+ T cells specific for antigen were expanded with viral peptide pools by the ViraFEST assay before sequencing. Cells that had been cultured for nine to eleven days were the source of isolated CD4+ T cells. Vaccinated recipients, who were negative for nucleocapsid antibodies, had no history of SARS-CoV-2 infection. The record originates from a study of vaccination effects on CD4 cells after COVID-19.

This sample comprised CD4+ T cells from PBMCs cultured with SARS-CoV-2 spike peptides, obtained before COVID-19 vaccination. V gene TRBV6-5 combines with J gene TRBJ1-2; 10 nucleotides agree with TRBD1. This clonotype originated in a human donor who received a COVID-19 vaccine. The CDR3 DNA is TGTGCCAGCAGTTACGTCCGGACAGGGGGGGGCTATGGCTACACCTTC. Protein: CASSYVRTGGGYGYTF.